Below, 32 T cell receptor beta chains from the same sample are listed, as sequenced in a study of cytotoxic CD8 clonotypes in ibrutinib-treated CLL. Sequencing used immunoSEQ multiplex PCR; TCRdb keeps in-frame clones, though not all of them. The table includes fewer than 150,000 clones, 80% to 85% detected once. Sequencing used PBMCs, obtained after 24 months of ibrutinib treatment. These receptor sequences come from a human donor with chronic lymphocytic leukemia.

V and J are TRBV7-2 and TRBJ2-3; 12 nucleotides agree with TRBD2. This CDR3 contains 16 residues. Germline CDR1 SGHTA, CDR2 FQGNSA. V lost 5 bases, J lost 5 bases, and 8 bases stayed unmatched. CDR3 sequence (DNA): TGTGCCAGCAGCCTCCGATCTAGCGGGGGGGGAGATACGCAGTATTTT. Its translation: CASSLRSSGGGDTQYF.

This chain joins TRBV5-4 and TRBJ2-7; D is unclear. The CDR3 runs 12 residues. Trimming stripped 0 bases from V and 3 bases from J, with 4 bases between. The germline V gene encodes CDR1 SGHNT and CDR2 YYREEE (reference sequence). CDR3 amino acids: CASSLDHYEQYF. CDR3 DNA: TGTGCCAGCAGCTTGGATCACTACGAGCAGTACTTC.

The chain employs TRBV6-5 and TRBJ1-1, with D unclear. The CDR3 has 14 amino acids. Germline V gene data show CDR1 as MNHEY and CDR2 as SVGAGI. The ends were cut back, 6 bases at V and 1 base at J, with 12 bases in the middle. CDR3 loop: CASSLRSGNTEAFF. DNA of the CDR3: TGTGCCAGCAGCTTACGGTCGGGGAACACTGAAGCTTTCTTT.

Here the CDR3 DNA reads TGTGCCAGCAGCTTAGTCAAGGGGAGCCAAGAGACCCAGTACTTC. This encodes CASSLVKGSQETQYF. This chain links TRBV7-2 with TRBJ2-5, with D possibly being TRBD1 or TRBD2 (5 bases each). Germline values: CDR1 SGHTA, CDR2 FQGNSA. The CDR3 contains 15 residues. V lost 1 base and J 1 base, leaving 10 bases between the germline ends.

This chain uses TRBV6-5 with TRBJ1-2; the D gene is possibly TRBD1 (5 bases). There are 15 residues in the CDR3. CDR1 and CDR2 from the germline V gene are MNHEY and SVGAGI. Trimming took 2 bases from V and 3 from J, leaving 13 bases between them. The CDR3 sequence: CASSYVGGVDYGYTF. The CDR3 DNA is TGTGCCAGCAGTTACGTCGGGGGTGTAGACTATGGCTACACCTTC.

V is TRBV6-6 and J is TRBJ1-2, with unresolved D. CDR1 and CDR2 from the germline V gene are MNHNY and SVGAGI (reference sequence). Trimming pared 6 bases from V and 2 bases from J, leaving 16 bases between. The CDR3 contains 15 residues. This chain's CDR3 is CASRQSGGPNYGYTF. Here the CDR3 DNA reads TGTGCCAGCAGGCAGAGCGGAGGTCCGAACTATGGCTACACCTTC.

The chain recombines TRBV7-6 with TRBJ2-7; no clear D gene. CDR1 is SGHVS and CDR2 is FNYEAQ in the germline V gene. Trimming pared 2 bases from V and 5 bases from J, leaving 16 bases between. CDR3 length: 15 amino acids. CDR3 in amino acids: CASSLTRVGRHEQYF. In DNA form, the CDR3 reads TGTGCCAGCAGCTTAACCCGGGTAGGTCGGCACGAGCAGTACTTC. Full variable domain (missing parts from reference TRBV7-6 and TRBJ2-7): GAGVSQSPRYKVTKRGQDVALRCDPISGHVSLYWYRQALGQGPEFLTYFNYEAQQDKSGLPNDRFSAERPEGSISTLTIQRTEQRDSAMYRCASSLTRVGRHEQYFGPGTRLTVT.

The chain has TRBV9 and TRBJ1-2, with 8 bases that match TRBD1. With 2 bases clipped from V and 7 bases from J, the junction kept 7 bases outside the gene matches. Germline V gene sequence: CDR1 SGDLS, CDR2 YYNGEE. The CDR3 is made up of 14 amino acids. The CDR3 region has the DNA TGTGCCAGCAGCGTTGACAGGGGTCCTTCTGGCTACACCTTC. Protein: CASSVDRGPSGYTF.

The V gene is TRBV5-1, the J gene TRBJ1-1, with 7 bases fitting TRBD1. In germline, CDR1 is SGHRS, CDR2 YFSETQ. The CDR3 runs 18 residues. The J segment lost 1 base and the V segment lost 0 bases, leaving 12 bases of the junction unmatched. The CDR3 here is CASSLGPLRQGKNTEAFF. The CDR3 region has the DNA TGCGCCAGCAGCTTGGGGCCCCTAAGACAGGGAAAGAACACTGAAGCTTTCTTT.

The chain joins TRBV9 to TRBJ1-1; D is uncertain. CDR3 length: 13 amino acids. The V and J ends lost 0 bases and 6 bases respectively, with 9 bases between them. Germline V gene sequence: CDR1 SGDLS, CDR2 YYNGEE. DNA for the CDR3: TGTGCCAGCAGCGTAGGTGACAATTCTGAAGCTTTCTTT. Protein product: CASSVGDNSEAFF.

DNA of the CDR3: TGTGCCAGCAGCCCTCCCCAGGCGGGGGCACGGTACGAGCAGTACTTC. Translation: CASSPPQAGARYEQYF. This chain links TRBV5-4 with TRBJ2-7, with D perhaps TRBD2 (7 bases). Germline lookup yields CDR1 SGHNT and CDR2 YYREEE (reference sequence). CDR3 length: 16 amino acids. Trimming left V 4 bases short and J 4 bases short, with 21 bases between.

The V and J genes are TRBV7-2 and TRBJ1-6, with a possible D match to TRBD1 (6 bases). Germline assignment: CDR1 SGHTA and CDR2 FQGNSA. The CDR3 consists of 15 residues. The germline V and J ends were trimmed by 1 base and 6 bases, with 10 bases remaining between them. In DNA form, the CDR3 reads TGTGCCAGCAGCTTAGGCGCAGGGGCTAATTCACCCCTCCACTTT. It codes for CASSLGAGANSPLHF.

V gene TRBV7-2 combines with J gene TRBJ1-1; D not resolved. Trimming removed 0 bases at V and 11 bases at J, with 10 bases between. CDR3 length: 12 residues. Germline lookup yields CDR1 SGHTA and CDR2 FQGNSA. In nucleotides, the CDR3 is TGTGCCAGCAGCTTAGCGCGTGGGGAGGCTTTCTTT. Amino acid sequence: CASSLARGEAFF.

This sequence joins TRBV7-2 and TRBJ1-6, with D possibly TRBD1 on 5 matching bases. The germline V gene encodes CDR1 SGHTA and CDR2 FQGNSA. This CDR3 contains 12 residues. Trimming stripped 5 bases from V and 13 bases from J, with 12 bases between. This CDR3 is CASSTVPGPLHF. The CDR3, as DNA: TGTGCCAGCAGCACCGTCCCAGGGCCCCTCCACTTT.

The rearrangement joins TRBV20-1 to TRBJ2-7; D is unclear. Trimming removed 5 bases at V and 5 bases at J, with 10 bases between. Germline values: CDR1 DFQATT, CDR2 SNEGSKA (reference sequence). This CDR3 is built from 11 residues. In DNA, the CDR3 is TGCAGTGCTGCCTACAATGACGAGCAGTACTTC. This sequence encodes CSAAYNDEQYF.

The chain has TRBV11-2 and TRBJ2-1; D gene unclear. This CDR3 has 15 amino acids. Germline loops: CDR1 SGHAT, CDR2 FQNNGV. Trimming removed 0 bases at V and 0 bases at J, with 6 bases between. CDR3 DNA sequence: TGTGCCAGCAGCTTAGAGGGAAACTCCTACAATGAGCAGTTCTTC. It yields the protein CASSLEGNSYNEQFF.

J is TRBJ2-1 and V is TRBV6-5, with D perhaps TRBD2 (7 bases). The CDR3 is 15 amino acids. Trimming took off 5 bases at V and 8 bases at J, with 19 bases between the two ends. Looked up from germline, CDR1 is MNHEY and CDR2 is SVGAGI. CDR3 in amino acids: CASSPLLQGRDEQFF. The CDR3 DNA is TGTGCCAGCAGTCCCCTTCTGCAGGGGAGGGATGAGCAGTTCTTC.

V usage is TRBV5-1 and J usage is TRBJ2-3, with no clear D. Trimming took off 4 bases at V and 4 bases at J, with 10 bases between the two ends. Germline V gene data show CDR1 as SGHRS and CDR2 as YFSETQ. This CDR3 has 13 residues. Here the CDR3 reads CASSMTEADTQYF. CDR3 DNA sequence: TGCGCCAGCAGCATGACTGAGGCAGATACGCAGTATTTT.

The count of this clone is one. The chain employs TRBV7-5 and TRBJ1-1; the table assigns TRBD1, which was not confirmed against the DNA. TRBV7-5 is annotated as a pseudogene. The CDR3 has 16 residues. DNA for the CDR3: TGTGTCAGAAGCTCTTTATTGGGGCGAGGGAACACTGAAGCTTTCTTT. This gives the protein CVRSSLLGRGNTEAFF.

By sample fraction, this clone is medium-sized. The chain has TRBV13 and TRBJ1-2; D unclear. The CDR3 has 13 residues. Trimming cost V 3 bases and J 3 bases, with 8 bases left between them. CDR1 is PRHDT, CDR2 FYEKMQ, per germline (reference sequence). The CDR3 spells CASSFSRYYGYTF. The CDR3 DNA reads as TGTGCCAGCAGCTTCTCCAGATACTATGGCTACACCTTC.

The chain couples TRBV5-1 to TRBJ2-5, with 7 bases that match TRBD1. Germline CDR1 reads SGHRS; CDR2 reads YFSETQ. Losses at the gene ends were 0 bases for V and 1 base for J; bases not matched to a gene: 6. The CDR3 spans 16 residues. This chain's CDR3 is CASSLAGDRVQETQYF. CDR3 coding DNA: TGCGCCAGCAGCTTGGCCGGTGACAGGGTCCAAGAGACCCAGTACTTC.

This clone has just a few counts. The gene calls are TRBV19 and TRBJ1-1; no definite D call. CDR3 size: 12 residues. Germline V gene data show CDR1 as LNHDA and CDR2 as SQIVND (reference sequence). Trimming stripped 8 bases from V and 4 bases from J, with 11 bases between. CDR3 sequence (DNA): TGTGCCAGTGGCCGCAGAAGCACTGAAGCTTTCTTT. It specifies CASGRRSTEAFF.

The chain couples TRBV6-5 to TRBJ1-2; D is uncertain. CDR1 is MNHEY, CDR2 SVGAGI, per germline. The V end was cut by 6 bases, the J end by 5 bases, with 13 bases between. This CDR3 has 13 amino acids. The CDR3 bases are TGTGCCAGCAGCCTCCAGATAGGGTATGGCTACACCTTC. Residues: CASSLQIGYGYTF.

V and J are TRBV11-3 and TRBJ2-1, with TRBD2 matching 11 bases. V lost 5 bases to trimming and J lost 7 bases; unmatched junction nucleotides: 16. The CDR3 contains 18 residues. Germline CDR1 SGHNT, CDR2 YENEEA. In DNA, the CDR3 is TGTGCCAGCAGCCCAAACTACACTACTAGCGGGGGATGGAATGAGCAGTTCTTC. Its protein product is CASSPNYTTSGGWNEQFF.

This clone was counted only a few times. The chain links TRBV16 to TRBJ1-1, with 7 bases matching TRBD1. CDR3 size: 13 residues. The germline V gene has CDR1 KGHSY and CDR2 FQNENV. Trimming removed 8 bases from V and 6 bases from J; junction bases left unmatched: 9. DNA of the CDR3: TGTGCCAGCTGGCATTGGGACAGAGCTGAAGCTTTCTTT. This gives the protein CASWHWDRAEAFF.

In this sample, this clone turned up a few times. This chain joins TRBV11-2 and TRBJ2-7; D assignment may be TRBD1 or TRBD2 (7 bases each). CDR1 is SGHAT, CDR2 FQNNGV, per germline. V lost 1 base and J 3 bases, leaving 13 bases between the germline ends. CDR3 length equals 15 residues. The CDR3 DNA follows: TGTGCCAGCAGCTTAGCCCAGGGGGGGAGCTACGAGCAGTACTTC. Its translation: CASSLAQGGSYEQYF.

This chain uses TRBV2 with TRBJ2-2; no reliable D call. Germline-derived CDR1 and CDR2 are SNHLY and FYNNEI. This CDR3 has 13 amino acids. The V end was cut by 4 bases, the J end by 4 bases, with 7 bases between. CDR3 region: CASSGVITGELFF. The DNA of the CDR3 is TGTGCCAGCAGTGGCGTAATCACCGGGGAGCTGTTTTTT.

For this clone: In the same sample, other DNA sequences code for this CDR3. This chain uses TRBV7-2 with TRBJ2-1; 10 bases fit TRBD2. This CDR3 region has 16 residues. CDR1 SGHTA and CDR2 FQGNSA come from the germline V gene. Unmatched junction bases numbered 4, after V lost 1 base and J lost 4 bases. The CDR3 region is CASSLVSSGGYNEQFF. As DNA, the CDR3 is TGTGCCAGCAGCTTAGTTTCTAGCGGGGGATACAATGAGCAGTTCTTC.

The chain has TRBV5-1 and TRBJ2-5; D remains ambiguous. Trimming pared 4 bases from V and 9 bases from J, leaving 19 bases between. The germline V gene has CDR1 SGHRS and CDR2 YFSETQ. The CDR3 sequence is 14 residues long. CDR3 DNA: TGCGCCAGCAGCCGAGGACCGGACCCCAGAGCCCAGTACTTC. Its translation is CASSRGPDPRAQYF.

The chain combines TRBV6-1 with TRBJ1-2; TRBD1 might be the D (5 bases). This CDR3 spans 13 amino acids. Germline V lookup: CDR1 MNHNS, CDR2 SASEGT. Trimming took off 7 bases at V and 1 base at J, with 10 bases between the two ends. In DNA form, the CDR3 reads TGTGCCAGCACTACAGGCTTTAACTATGGCTACACCTTC. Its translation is CASTTGFNYGYTF.

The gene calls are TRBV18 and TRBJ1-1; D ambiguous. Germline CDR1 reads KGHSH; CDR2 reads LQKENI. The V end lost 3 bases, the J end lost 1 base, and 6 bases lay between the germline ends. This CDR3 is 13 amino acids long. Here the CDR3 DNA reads TGTGCCAGCTCACCGTCCGGGAACACTGAAGCTTTCTTT. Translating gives CASSPSGNTEAFF.

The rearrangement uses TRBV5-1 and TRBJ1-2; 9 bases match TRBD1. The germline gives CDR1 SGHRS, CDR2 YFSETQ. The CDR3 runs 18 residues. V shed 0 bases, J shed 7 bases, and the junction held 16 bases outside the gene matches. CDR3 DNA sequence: TGCGCCAGCAGCTTGGCCCCGGGACAGGGCCAACTTCTCCTTGGCTACACCTTC. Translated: CASSLAPGQGQLLLGYTF.